This T cell receptor (beta chain) was found in a study of T cells in Graves' hyperthyroidism and ophthalmopathy (dated by TCRdb to about 2019). Notes on the research overall: Peripheral blood samples were taken at the time of initial diagnosis, prior to any treatment. A discovery cohort of approximately 97 patients, 43 with Graves' ophthalmopathy and more than 55 with stable Graves' hyperthyroidism, was used to find distinguishing TCR V-J signatures. Whether ophthalmopathy could be predicted prospectively was tested in an independent validation cohort made up of about 18 hyperthyroidism patients plus 17 patients who later progressed to ophthalmopathy. The 85 to 100 discovery patients were divided at random into training and test sets in a 7:3 ratio. In roughly six Graves' hyperthyroidism patients, the study also compared T-cell repertoires from thyroid tissue with T-cell repertoires from blood. Following sampling, methimazole starting at 30 mg daily was given to hyperthyroidism patients, and high-dose intravenous methylprednisolone was given to ophthalmopathy patients. The paper describes TCR Vbeta CDR3 sequencing of roughly 130 peripheral blood samples, made up of 43 ophthalmopathy patients, 70 to 75 hyperthyroidism patients and 17 progressor patients. The research as a whole found: Blood samples also contained most of the expanded thyroid clonotypes (frequency above 0.001), which suggests that blood repertoires may reflect thyroid immune responses. No statistical method was used to set the sample size in advance, and investigators knew the group allocation. Ophthalmopathy was separated from stable hyperthyroidism by a 13 V-J signature model, with about 88% sensitivity and 81% to 82% specificity obtained in cross-validation and 80%/75% obtained in testing. In validation, progression to ophthalmopathy was predicted by the model with almost 71% sensitivity and approximately 78% specificity, a median of about 6.4 months before onset.

Including cysteine and phenylalanine, the CDR3 has 13 amino acids. The entry retains the CDR3 DNA only, 39 bases that are in frame from base 1. At the junction V is shortened by 5 bases and J by 7 bases, with 12 bases in between. CDR1 and CDR2, per the germline V gene, are SNHLY and FYNNEI. TCR beta CDR3 regions were amplified from RNA transcripts. For the first round of RT-PCR on the TCR CDR3, the HTBI primer set was used together with the Qiagen OneStep RT-PCR kit. Libraries were constructed in a second round of multiplex PCR, after which size selection and purification were carried out. The libraries were sequenced on an Illumina HiSeq2000 using paired-end 100 bp reads. The study's own analysis went as follows. SOAPnuke was used to process the raw data, with reads discarded if the reads contained adapters or uncalled bases, had a mean Phred below 15, or lacked an exact constant-primer or identifier match. COPE v1.2.5 was used to merge high-quality paired reads, and clonotypes were defined as unique nucleotide sequences. Clonotypes were aligned to IMGT TRBV, TRBD and TRBJ reference segments using MiTCR v1.1. The analysis was restricted to V-J combinations with a frequency above 0.0001, which together covered just over 98% of the repertoires. A TCS score was defined as the ratio of F50 (clonal expansion) to E x V (chaos), with BLOSUM62-based TCRdist applied between CDR3 peptides within each V-J. Welch's t-statistics and random forest reduced approximately 520 V-J features to 10 to 15, which were used in a naive Bayes classifier (R e1071). The public reads were run again by TCRdb, first through fastp at Q25 and then through MiXCR, and only productive beta chains were kept. Every distinct CDR3 protein forms one entry, paired with its most common genes and DNA. The V and J calls were determined by TCRdb, not by the authors. For this sample the table gives 620,000 or so distinct CDR3 sequences, of which about 14% were detected only once. Jointly, the top ten make up under 15% of the sample.

Moderately to severely active disease, a Clinical Activity Score of at least 3, a NOSPECS grade of at least 4, and a duration under 3 months were present in ophthalmopathy patients. The study excluded patients with uncontrolled infections, other autoimmune diseases, pregnancy or lactation. Diagnoses were based on clinical symptoms, serum thyroxine and TRAb, thyroid ultrasound and orbital computed tomography. PBMCs were separated from roughly 9.3 ml of fresh peripheral blood using Ficoll-Paque density gradient centrifugation. Trizol reagent was used to extract total RNA, and RNA quality was then checked on an Agilent 2100 Bioanalyzer. This clonotype was counted many times. What antigen it recognizes has not been identified. Base qualities are not at hand, and no much larger clone is one base apart.

This clonotype was sampled from a woman aged 45 to 65 with Graves' ophthalmopathy. Input material: blood. This sequence uses TRBV2 and TRBJ1-5; perhaps TRBD1 is the D gene, with 6 bases matching. The DNA is TGTGCCAGCAGTCAGCAGGGGTCCCAGCCCCAGCATTTT. It translates as CASSQQGSQPQHF.